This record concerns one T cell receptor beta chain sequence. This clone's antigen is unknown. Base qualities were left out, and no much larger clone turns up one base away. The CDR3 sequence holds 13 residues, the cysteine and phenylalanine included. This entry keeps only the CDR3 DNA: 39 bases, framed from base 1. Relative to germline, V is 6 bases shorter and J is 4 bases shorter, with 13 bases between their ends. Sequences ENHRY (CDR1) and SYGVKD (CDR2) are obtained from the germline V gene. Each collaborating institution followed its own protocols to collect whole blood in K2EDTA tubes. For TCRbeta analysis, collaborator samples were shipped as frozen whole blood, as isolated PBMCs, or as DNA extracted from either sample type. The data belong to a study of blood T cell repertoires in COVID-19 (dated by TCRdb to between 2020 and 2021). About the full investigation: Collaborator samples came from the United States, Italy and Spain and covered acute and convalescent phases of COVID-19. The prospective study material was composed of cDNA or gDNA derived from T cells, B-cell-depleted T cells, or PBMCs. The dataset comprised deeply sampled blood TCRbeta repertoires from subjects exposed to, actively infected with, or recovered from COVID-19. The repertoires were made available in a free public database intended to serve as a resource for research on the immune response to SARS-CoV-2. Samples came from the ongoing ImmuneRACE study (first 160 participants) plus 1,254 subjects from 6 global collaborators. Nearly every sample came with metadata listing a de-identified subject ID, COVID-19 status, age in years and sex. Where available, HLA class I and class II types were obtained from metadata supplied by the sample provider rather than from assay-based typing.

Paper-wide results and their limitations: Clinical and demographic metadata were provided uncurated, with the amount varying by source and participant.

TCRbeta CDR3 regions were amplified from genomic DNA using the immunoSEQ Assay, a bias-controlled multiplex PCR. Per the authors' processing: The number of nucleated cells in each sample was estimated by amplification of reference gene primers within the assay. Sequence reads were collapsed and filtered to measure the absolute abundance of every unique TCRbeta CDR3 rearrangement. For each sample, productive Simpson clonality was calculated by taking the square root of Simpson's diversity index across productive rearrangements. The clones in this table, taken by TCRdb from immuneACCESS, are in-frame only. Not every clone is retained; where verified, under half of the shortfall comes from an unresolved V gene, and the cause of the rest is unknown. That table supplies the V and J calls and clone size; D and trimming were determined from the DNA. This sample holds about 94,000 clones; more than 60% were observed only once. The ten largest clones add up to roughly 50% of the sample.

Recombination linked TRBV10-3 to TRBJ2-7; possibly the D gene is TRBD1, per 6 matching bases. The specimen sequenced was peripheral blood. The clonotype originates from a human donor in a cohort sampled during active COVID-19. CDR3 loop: CAIRDHREYEQYF. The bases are TGTGCCATCAGAGACCACAGGGAGTACGAGCAGTACTTC.